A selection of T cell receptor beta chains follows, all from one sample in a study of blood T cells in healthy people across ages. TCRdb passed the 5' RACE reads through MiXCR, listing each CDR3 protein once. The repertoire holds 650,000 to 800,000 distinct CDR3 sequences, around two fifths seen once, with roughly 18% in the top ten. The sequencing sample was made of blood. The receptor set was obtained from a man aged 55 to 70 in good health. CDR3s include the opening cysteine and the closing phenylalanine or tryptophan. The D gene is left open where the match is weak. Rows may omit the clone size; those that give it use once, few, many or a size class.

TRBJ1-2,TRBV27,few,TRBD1,CASRPTGGDSYGYTF,TGTGCCAGCAGACCCACCGGCGGGGACAGCTATGGCTACACCTTC
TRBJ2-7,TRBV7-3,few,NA,CASSASGNTYEQYF,TGTGCCAGCAGCGCTTCCGGGAATACCTACGAGCAGTACTTC
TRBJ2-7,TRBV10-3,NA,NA,CAISVGRIYEQYF,TGTGCCATCAGTGTCGGTCGGATCTACGAGCAGTACTTC
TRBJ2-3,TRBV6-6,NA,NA,CASSYWGGLSDTQYF,TGTGCCAGCAGTTATTGGGGGGGCTTGTCAGATACGCAGTATTTT
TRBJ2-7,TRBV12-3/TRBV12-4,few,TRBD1,CASSTGVSYEQYF,TGTGCCAGCAGCACAGGGGTGTCCTACGAGCAGTACTTC
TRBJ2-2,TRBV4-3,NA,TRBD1,CASSERGSGGNTGELFF,TGCGCCAGCAGCGAAAGGGGGTCAGGGGGCAACACCGGGGAGCTGTTTTTT
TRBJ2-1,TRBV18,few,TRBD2,CASSPIASGSNEQFF,TGTGCCAGCTCACCAATAGCTAGCGGATCCAATGAGCAGTTCTTC
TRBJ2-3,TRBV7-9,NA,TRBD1,CASRPGTGGDTQYF,TGTGCCAGCAGACCAGGGACAGGGGGCGATACGCAGTATTTT
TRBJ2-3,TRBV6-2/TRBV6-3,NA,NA,CASSYLAGAADTQYF,TGTGCCAGCAGTTACCTGGCGGGGGCGGCAGATACGCAGTATTTT
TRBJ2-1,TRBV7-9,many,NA,CASSHWGNEQFF,TGTGCCAGCAGTCATTGGGGGAATGAGCAGTTCTTC
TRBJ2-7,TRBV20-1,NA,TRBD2,CSARSGGSYEQYF,TGCAGTGCTAGATCGGGGGGATCCTACGAGCAGTACTTC
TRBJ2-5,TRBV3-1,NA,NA,CASSQAVAAEGAQYF,TGTGCCAGCAGCCAAGCGGTTGCGGCAGAGGGGGCCCAGTACTTC
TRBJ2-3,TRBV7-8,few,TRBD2,CASSSTDSGGNTDTQYF,TGTGCCAGCAGCTCCACGGATAGCGGGGGGAACACAGATACGCAGTATTTT
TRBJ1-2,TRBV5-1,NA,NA,CASSPGHVDYYGYTF,TGCGCCAGCAGCCCGGGACACGTCGACTACTATGGCTACACCTTC
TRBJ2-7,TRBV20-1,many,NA,CSAPNGNSYEQYF,TGCAGTGCCCCGAATGGGAACTCCTACGAGCAGTACTTC
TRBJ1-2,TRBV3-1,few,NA,CASSQDAVKNYGYTF,TGTGCCAGCAGCCAAGATGCCGTGAAAAACTATGGCTACACCTTC
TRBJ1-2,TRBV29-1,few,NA,CSVEDHDYGYTF,TGCAGCGTTGAAGATCACGACTATGGCTACACCTTC
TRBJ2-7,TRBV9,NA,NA,CASSVSPRGSEQYF,TGTGCCAGCAGCGTAAGCCCCCGGGGTTCCGAGCAGTACTTC
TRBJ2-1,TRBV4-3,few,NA,CASSQEVLPYNEQFF,TGCGCCAGCAGCCAAGAGGTGCTCCCCTACAATGAGCAGTTCTTC
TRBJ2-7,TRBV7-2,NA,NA,CASSLTGTPPYEQYF,TGTGCCAGCAGCCTCACCGGGACACCACCCTACGAGCAGTACTTC
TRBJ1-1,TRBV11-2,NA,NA,CASSLGARNTEAFF,TGTGCCAGCAGCTTAGGAGCCCGCAACACTGAAGCTTTCTTT
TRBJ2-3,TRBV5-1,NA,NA,CASSLAEGPPNTDTQYF,TGCGCCAGCAGCTTGGCCGAGGGGCCCCCTAACACAGATACGCAGTATTTT
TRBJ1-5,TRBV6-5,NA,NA,CASSHRASALEGNQPQHF,TGTGCCAGCAGTCACCGGGCCTCTGCCCTTGAGGGCAATCAGCCCCAGCATTTT
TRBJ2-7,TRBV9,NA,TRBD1,CASSVEGTAYEQYF,TGTGCCAGCAGCGTAGAAGGGACAGCCTACGAGCAGTACTTC
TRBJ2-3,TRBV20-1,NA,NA,CSARGMGAPTQYF,TGCAGTGCTAGAGGTATGGGTGCCCCTACGCAGTATTTT
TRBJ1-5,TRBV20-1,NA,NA,CSARDGQIHSNQPQHF,TGCAGCGCTAGAGATGGACAGATCCATAGCAATCAGCCCCAGCATTTT
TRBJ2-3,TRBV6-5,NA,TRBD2,CASKRGGSDTQYF,TGTGCCAGCAAGCGGGGGGGTTCGGATACGCAGTATTTT
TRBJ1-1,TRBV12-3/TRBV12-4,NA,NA,CAVDRDRVMTTEAFF,TGTGCCGTGGACCGGGATCGAGTCATGACCACTGAAGCTTTCTTT
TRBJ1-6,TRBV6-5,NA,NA,CASSYGGGNSPIHF,TGTGCCAGCAGTTACGGCGGGGGAAATTCACCCATCCACTTT
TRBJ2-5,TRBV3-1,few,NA,CASSQVLETQYF,TGTGCCAGCAGCCAAGTCTTGGAGACCCAGTACTTC
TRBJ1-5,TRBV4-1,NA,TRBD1,CASSPQTGKIQPQHF,TGCGCCAGCAGTCCCCAGACAGGGAAAATTCAGCCCCAGCATTTT
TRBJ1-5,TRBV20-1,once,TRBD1,CSARRDRVNNQPQHF,TGCAGTGCTAGGAGGGACAGGGTGAATAATCAGCCCCAGCATTTT
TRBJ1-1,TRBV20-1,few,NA,CSARMTNTEAFF,TGTAGTGCTAGGATGACGAACACTGAAGCTTTCTTT
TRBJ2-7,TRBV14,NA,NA,CASSQDRGAHQYF,TGTGCCAGCAGCCAAGATAGGGGGGCCCACCAGTACTTC
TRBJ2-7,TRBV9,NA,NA,CASSLDGRVGNEQYF,TGTGCCAGCAGCTTAGACGGCAGGGTCGGCAATGAGCAGTACTTC
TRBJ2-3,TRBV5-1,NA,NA,CASSRSRDFSDTQYF,TGCGCCAGCAGCCGGTCCCGGGACTTCTCAGATACGCAGTATTTT
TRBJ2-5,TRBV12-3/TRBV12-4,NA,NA,CASNLLGVQETQYF,TGTGCCAGCAACCTGCTAGGGGTCCAAGAGACCCAGTACTTC
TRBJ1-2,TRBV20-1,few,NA,CSAKLGAEANYGYTF,TGCAGTGCTAAGCTAGGGGCAGAAGCTAACTATGGCTACACCTTC
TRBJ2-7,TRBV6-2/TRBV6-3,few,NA,CASTSNRAVYEQYF,TGTGCCAGCACTTCGAATCGGGCTGTTTACGAGCAGTACTTC
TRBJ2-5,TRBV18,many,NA,CASSPGLGETQYF,TGTGCCAGCTCACCTGGACTCGGAGAGACCCAGTACTTC
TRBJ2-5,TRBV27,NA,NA,CASSWGGGETQYF,TGTGCCAGTTCCTGGGGTGGCGGGGAGACCCAGTACTTC
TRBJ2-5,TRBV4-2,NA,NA,CASSQVGGQETQYF,TGTGCCAGCAGCCAAGTGGGGGGTCAAGAGACCCAGTACTTC